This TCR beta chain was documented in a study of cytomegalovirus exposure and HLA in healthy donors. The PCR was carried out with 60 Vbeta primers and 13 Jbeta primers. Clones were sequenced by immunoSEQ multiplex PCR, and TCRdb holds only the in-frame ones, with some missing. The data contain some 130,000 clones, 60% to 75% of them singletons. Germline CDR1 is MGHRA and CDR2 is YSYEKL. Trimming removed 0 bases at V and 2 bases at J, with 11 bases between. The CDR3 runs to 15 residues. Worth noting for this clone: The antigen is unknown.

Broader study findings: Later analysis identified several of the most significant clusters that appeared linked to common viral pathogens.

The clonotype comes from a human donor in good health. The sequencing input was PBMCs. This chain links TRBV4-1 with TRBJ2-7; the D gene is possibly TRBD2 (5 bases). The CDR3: CASSQDQRLTYEQYF. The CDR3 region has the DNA TGCGCCAGCAGCCAAGATCAGCGGTTAACCTACGAGCAGTACTTC.